The rows below give T cell receptor beta chains drawn from one sample of a study of CD8 T cells in ankylosing spondylitis. Using its own MiXCR run on the 5' RACE reads, TCRdb lists one record per CDR3 protein. The table includes roughly 170,000 distinct CDR3 sequences, 9.8% detected once. Sequenced: blood, either unsorted or a sorted T cell fraction (not recorded which). These receptors were collected from a female donor with ankylosing spondylitis or in good health (not recorded which). Each CDR3 is given with its conserved first and last residue. A D gene is named only where the DNA matches it firmly. A row's size may be missing; if present it is once, few, many or a size class.

CDR3 protein: CASGGSRTEAFF
CDR3 DNA: TGTGCCAGCGGAGGGTCGAGGACTGAAGCTTTCTTT
clone size: -
CDR3 length: 12
D gene: -
V gene: TRBV6-1
J gene: TRBJ1-1

CDR3 protein: CASRHPLAGGSNEQFF
CDR3 DNA: TGTGCCAGCAGACACCCTCTAGCGGGAGGGAGTAATGAGCAGTTCTTC
clone size: few
CDR3 length: 16
D gene: TRBD2
V gene: TRBV7-9
J gene: TRBJ2-1

CDR3 protein: CASSLRGGPPETEAFF
CDR3 DNA: TGCGCCAGCAGCCTACGGGGGGGCCCGCCTGAGACTGAAGCTTTCTTT
clone size: -
CDR3 length: 16
D gene: -
V gene: TRBV4-3
J gene: TRBJ1-1

CDR3 protein: CASSLSGYTYEQYF
CDR3 DNA: TGTGCCAGCAGTTTATCGGGCTACACCTACGAGCAGTACTTC
clone size: -
CDR3 length: 14
D gene: -
V gene: TRBV27
J gene: TRBJ2-7

CDR3 protein: CASSFLGKDTQYF
CDR3 DNA: TGTGCCAGCAGTTTTTTGGGAAAAGATACGCAGTATTTT
clone size: -
CDR3 length: 13
D gene: -
V gene: TRBV12-3/TRBV12-4
J gene: TRBJ2-3

CDR3 protein: CASSVGLAENNEQFF
CDR3 DNA: TGTGCCAGCAGCGTAGGTCTAGCGGAGAACAATGAGCAGTTCTTC
clone size: few
CDR3 length: 15
D gene: TRBD2
V gene: TRBV9
J gene: TRBJ2-1

CDR3 protein: CATSRNHEGGAYNEQFF
CDR3 DNA: TGTGCCACCAGCAGGAACCACGAGGGAGGCGCCTACAATGAGCAGTTCTTC
clone size: few
CDR3 length: 17
D gene: -
V gene: TRBV15
J gene: TRBJ2-1

CDR3 protein: CASSVGQSSGNTIYF
CDR3 DNA: TGTGCCAGCAGCGTAGGACAGAGCTCTGGAAACACCATATATTTT
clone size: -
CDR3 length: 15
D gene: -
V gene: TRBV9
J gene: TRBJ1-3

CDR3 protein: CSARDLGNTGELFF
CDR3 DNA: TGCAGTGCTAGAGATCTGGGGAACACCGGGGAGCTGTTTTTT
clone size: few
CDR3 length: 14
D gene: -
V gene: TRBV20-1
J gene: TRBJ2-2

CDR3 protein: CAISEKTGALHEQYF
CDR3 DNA: TGTGCCATCAGTGAAAAGACAGGGGCGCTTCACGAGCAGTACTTC
clone size: few
CDR3 length: 15
D gene: TRBD1
V gene: TRBV10-3
J gene: TRBJ2-7

CDR3 protein: CASSQDRGGINPSLSGANVLTF
CDR3 DNA: TGCGCCAGCAGCCAAGACAGGGGGGGTATCAACCCTTCTTTATCTGGGGCCAACGTCCTGACTTTC
clone size: few
CDR3 length: 22
D gene: -
V gene: TRBV4-1
J gene: TRBJ2-6